These 19 T cell receptor beta chains were all obtained from the same sample, sequenced in a study of blood T cell repertoires in COVID-19. The protocol was immunoSEQ multiplex PCR, while the TCRdb copy is restricted to in-frame clones and leaves out a portion. The sample lists under 400,000 clones; around 87% were seen once. The source material was peripheral blood. The receptors come from a woman aged 30 to 39 with COVID-19, enrolled during active disease.

The V gene is TRBV14, the J gene TRBJ2-2; possibly TRBD1 for D (6 bases). V was cut by 3 bases and J by 4 bases, with 9 bases left in between. This CDR3 has 14 amino acids. Germline V gives CDR1 SGHDN, CDR2 FVKESK. Written as DNA, the CDR3 is TGTGCCAGCAGCCACCTACAGGGCACCGGGGAGCTGTTTTTT. It specifies CASSHLQGTGELFF.

This chain uses TRBV19 with TRBJ2-4, with D possibly being TRBD2 (5 bases). The CDR3 totals 16 residues. CDR1 and CDR2 from the germline V gene are LNHDA and SQIVND (reference sequence). V lost 7 bases and J lost 6, with 22 bases in between. The CDR3 region is CASTQGLGLSGNIQYF. The CDR3 nucleotides are TGTGCCAGTACCCAAGGACTGGGTCTTTCTGGAAACATTCAGTACTTC.

About this clone itself: The identical CDR3 is also encoded by other nucleotide sequences in the sample. The chain employs TRBV10-3 and TRBJ2-7; D is uncertain. Germline CDR1 ENHRY, CDR2 SYGVKD. With 6 bases removed from V and 0 bases from J, the gap between germline ends came to 6 bases. The CDR3 is 12 amino acids. The CDR3 reads CAISGSSYEQYF. DNA of the CDR3: TGTGCCATCAGCGGGTCCTCCTACGAGCAGTACTTC.

The rearrangement links TRBV27 to TRBJ2-3, with 9 bases lining up with TRBD2. The CDR3 extends over 19 amino acids. Trimming removed 0 bases from V and 2 bases from J; junction bases left unmatched: 12. Germline V gene lookup returns CDR1 MNHEY and CDR2 SMNVEV (reference sequence). CDR3 amino acids: CASSLSAGGTSHSTDTQYF. CDR3 bases: TGTGCCAGCAGTTTATCCGCTGGGGGGACTAGCCACTCCACAGATACGCAGTATTTT.

The CDR3 sequence: CASSPRQNTEAFF. The CDR3 region has the DNA TGTGCCAGTAGTCCGCGACAGAACACTGAAGCTTTCTTT. The chain recombines TRBV19 with TRBJ1-1; D is ambiguous. The CDR3 is 13 residues long. Deletions cut 5 bases from V and 1 base from J, with 8 bases between. Germline V gene data show CDR1 as LNHDA and CDR2 as SQIVND (reference sequence). The full variable domain, in which reference TRBV19 and TRBJ1-1 provide the parts outside the CDR3, is DGGITQSPKYLFRKEGQNVTLSCEQNLNHDAMYWYRQDPGQGLRLIYYSQIVNDFQKGDIAEGYSVSREKKESFPLTVTSAQKNPTAFYLCASSPRQNTEAFFGQGTRLTVV.

This clone was seen a handful of times. The chain links TRBV30 to TRBJ2-1, with D tentatively TRBD2 (5 bases). The V gene lost 8 bases and the J gene lost 0 bases, with 20 bases spanning the gap. Germline V CDR1 and CDR2: GTSNPN, SVGIG (reference sequence). CDR3 length equals 16 residues. This CDR3 reads CAGRVQSISSYNEQFF. Written as DNA, the CDR3 is TGTGCCGGGCGGGTGCAGTCAATTAGCTCCTACAATGAGCAGTTCTTC. The full variable domain, in which reference TRBV30 and TRBJ2-1 provide the parts outside the CDR3, is SQTIHQWPATLVQPVGSPLSLECTVEGTSNPNLYWYRQAAGRGLQLLFYSVGIGQISSEVPQNLSASRPQDRQFILSSKKLLLSDSGFYLCAGRVQSISSYNEQFFGPGTRLTVL.

This chain connects TRBV7-9 to TRBJ2-7, with 10 nucleotides matching TRBD2. Trimming took 3 bases from V and 6 from J; bases not matched to a gene: 8. Per germline, CDR1 SEHNR and CDR2 FQNEAQ (reference sequence). This CDR3 spans 15 amino acids. Here the CDR3 DNA reads TGTGCCAGCAGCTTCCCCGAAGTAGCGGGAGGCGAGCAGTACTTC. Residues: CASSFPEVAGGEQYF.

In its sample, this clone was seen once. V usage is TRBV9 and J usage is TRBJ2-5; 7 nucleotides align to TRBD2. With V trimmed by 0 bases and J by 2 bases, 4 bases remained unmatched. Germline V gene data show CDR1 as SGDLS and CDR2 as YYNGEE. The CDR3 is 15 residues long. CDR3 sequence reads: CASSVGGSGQETQYF. The CDR3 nucleotides are TGTGCCAGCAGCGTAGGCGGGAGTGGGCAAGAGACCCAGTACTTC.

V gene TRBV2 combines with J gene TRBJ2-7; D possibly corresponds to TRBD2 (6 bases). The germline V and J ends were trimmed by 7 bases and 4 bases, with 17 bases remaining between them. CDR1 is SNHLY and CDR2 is FYNNEI in the germline V gene. This CDR3 spans 14 amino acids. The CDR3 DNA sequence: TGTGCCAGCACTCTCGAGCTAGCGAATTACGAGCAGTACTTC. This translates into CASTLELANYEQYF.

This sequence joins TRBV18 and TRBJ2-3; TRBD2 agrees at 8 bases. CDR1 KGHSH and CDR2 LQKENI come from the germline V gene. V shed 3 bases, J shed 4 bases, and the junction held 9 bases outside the gene matches. CDR3 length equals 16 residues. CDR3 in amino acids: CASSPGHSGTSDTQYF. CDR3 in DNA: TGTGCCAGCTCACCGGGGCATAGCGGGACCTCAGATACGCAGTATTTT.

This clone was seen a handful of times. This chain links TRBV9 with TRBJ2-3; 9 bases align to TRBD2. The CDR3 loop spans 16 amino acids. With 0 bases clipped from V and 7 bases from J, the junction kept 9 bases outside the gene matches. CDR1 is SGDLS and CDR2 is YYNGEE in the germline V gene. CDR3 nucleotide sequence: TGTGCCAGCAGCGTAGAGGGTAGCGGGGGCATAAATACGCAGTATTTT. This gives the protein CASSVEGSGGINTQYF.

This rearrangement joins TRBV5-1 to TRBJ1-1, with TRBD1 matching over 7 bases. Per the germline V gene, CDR1 is SGHRS and CDR2 is YFSETQ. This CDR3 comprises 16 residues. The junction had 12 bases not matched to a gene; V was cut back by 0 bases and J by 7 bases. The CDR3 DNA reads TGCGCCAGCAGCTTGGTGGGCAGGGGGGTAAAGGGTGAAGCTTTCTTT. Protein: CASSLVGRGVKGEAFF.

The gene calls are TRBV30 and TRBJ2-2; D uncertain. Germline loops: CDR1 GTSNPN, CDR2 SVGIG (reference sequence). This CDR3 contains 13 residues. The V end was cut by 5 bases, the J end by 0 bases, with 7 bases between. The CDR3 here is CAWSMTNTGELFF. The DNA for the CDR3 is TGTGCCTGGTCTATGACGAACACCGGGGAGCTGTTTTTT. The complete variable domain, with remaining parts taken from reference TRBV30 and TRBJ2-2, reads SQTIHQWPATLVQPVGSPLSLECTVEGTSNPNLYWYRQAAGRGLQLLFYSVGIGQISSEVPQNLSASRPQDRQFILSSKKLLLSDSGFYLCAWSMTNTGELFFGEGSRLTVL.

The chain carries TRBV4-3 and TRBJ1-1; D gene unclear. In germline, CDR1 is LGHNA, CDR2 YSLEER. Trimming took 2 bases from V and 1 from J, leaving 8 bases between them. The CDR3 is made up of 14 amino acids. DNA for the CDR3: TGCGCCAGCAGCCAATTACAATCGAACACTGAAGCTTTCTTT. Its protein is CASSQLQSNTEAFF.

V usage is TRBV6-1 and J usage is TRBJ1-5; D unclear. This CDR3 contains 16 residues. The V and J ends lost 1 base and 7 bases respectively, with 17 bases between them. The V gene's germline CDR1 is MNHNS and CDR2 SASEGT. This CDR3 is CASSEGRQLYYQPQHF. In nucleotides, the CDR3 is TGTGCCAGCAGTGAAGGACGACAACTCTATTACCAGCCCCAGCATTTT.

A few counts support this clone. The chain carries TRBV6-1 and TRBJ1-2, with a possible D match to TRBD1 (6 bases). The V gene's germline CDR1 is MNHNS and CDR2 SASEGT. CDR3 length equals 14 residues. V gave up 1 base and J gave up 6 bases, with 12 bases separating them. The CDR3 region is CASSEGQGSDGYTF. CDR3 DNA sequence: TGTGCCAGCAGTGAAGGTCAGGGGAGTGATGGCTACACCTTC.

The chain combines TRBV24-1 with TRBJ2-3; 7 bases line up with TRBD1. The germline V gene encodes CDR1 KGHDR and CDR2 SFDVKD. This CDR3 is built from 15 residues. Germline trimming cut 7 bases from V and 2 bases from J; bases unmatched to any gene: 8. In nucleotides, the CDR3 is TGTGCCACCAGCTTCACCGGGACAGTCACAGATACGCAGTATTTT. Translating gives CATSFTGTVTDTQYF.

This chain links TRBV6-5 with TRBJ2-7, with D possibly being TRBD2 (6 bases). Per germline, CDR1 MNHEY and CDR2 SVGAGI. V was cut by 5 bases and J by 3 bases, with 14 bases left in between. This CDR3 spans 14 amino acids. CDR3 amino acids: CASSPPRRDYEQYF. The CDR3 DNA reads as TGTGCCAGCAGTCCACCGAGGAGGGACTACGAGCAGTACTTC.

V gene TRBV10-1 combines with J gene TRBJ2-3; the D gene is possibly TRBD1 (5 bases). The germline CDR1 and CDR2 sequences are WNHNN and SYGVQD (reference sequence). V shed 6 bases and J shed 6 bases, with 13 bases lying between them. CDR3 length: 13 amino acids. Here the CDR3 reads CASSQGLRDTQYF. The DNA for the CDR3 is TGCGCCAGCAGCCAGGGTCTCCGTGATACGCAGTATTTT.